Listed below are T cell receptor beta chains from one sample, sequenced in a study of CD8+CD57+ T cells in acquired aplastic anemia. TCRdb fed the reads into MiXCR, producing one record per CDR3 protein. The sample includes approximately 380,000 distinct CDR3 sequences, about 70% of them seen just once. Sample: sorted CD4+, CD8+, or CD8+CD57+ T cells (not recorded which) from PBMCs. All receptors derive from a human donor in good health, serving as a control. Both conserved end residues are part of each CDR3. Each record gives: J gene, V gene, clone size, D gene, CDR3 protein, CDR3 DNA. A D gene is named only where the DNA matches it firmly. Rows give clone size only sometimes, using once, few, many, or a class for an expanded clone.

TRBJ1-6 TRBV9 . . CASSVPGENSPLHF TGTGCCAGCAGCGTGCCGGGCGAGAATTCCCCGCTCCACTTT
TRBJ2-7 TRBV7-3 . . CASSEKCLYGQYF TGTGCCAGCAGCGAGAAGTGCCTCTACGGGCAGTACTTC
TRBJ2-7 TRBV6-2/TRBV6-3 many . CASSYAPRAVTLWEQYF TGTGCCAGCAGTTACGCTCCCAGGGCGGTTACGCTGTGGGAGCAGTACTTC
TRBJ1-3 TRBV7-2 . TRBD1 CASSPKAGGGERIYF TGTGCCAGCAGCCCCAAAGCAGGGGGGGGCGAGAGAATCTATTTT
TRBJ2-3 TRBV27 many . CASSFAGVDTQYF TGTGCCAGCAGTTTCGCCGGGGTCGATACGCAGTATTTT
TRBJ1-2 TRBV20-1 . . CSARVTDYGYTF TGCAGTGCTAGAGTTACCGACTATGGCTACACCTTC
TRBJ2-7 TRBV20-1 . TRBD2 CSATVGGLYGQYF TGCAGTGCTACCGTGGGGGGGTTATACGGGCAGTACTTC
TRBJ1-6 TRBV5-4 . . CASSLRAENSPLHF TGTGCCAGCAGCTTACGAGCGGAAAATTCACCCCTCCACTTT
TRBJ2-2 TRBV9 . . CASSSGLGAGGHIF TGTGCCAGCAGCTCAGGACTAGGGGCCGGGGGCCACATTTTT
TRBJ1-2 TRBV9 once . CASSLSAGSYNEHTF TGTGCCAGCAGCCTCTCGGCGGGCTCCTACAATGAGCACACCTTC
TRBJ2-3 TRBV7-2 many . CASSLEGTADTQYF TGTGCCAGCAGCTTAGAGGGGACTGCAGATACGCAGTATTTT
TRBJ2-3 TRBV19 once TRBD2 CASSIARGGRTDTQYF TGTGCCAGTAGTATTGCGCGGGGGGGCCGGACAGATACGCAGTATTTT
TRBJ2-1 TRBV7-3 . . CASSFRGTEQFF TGTGCCAGCAGCTTCCGCGGCACTGAACAGTTCTTC
TRBJ2-1 TRBV27 once . CASSVYTGDEQFF TGTGCCAGCAGCGTGTATACGGGGGACGAGCAGTTCTTC
TRBJ2-5 TRBV20-1 . . CSARFPGGLATGAQYF TGCAGTGCTAGATTTCCCGGGGGGCTAGCCACAGGGGCCCAGTACTTC
TRBJ1-2 TRBV5-1 many TRBD1 CASSVGSVGQGNYGYTF TGCGCCAGCAGCGTAGGCTCCGTGGGACAGGGCAACTATGGCTACACCTTC
TRBJ2-3 TRBV9 . . CASSLTPLEGADTQYF TGTGCCAGCAGCCTCACACCTCTAGAGGGGGCAGATACGCAGTATTTT
TRBJ1-5 TRBV9 . . CASSLGHRGNSPHF TGTGCCAGCAGCCTAGGGCACAGAGGTAATTCACCCCATTTT
TRBJ1-4 TRBV25-1 . . CASSRSVTGKEKLFF TGTGCCAGCAGCCGATCCGTCACAGGGAAAGAAAAACTGTTTTTT
TRBJ2-3 TRBV7-2 . TRBD2 CASSSGGGTTGTRYF TGTGCCAGCAGCTCTGGCGGGGGAACCACAGGTACGCGGTATTTT
TRBJ1-1 TRBV10-3 . . CAISSGLNTEAFF TGTGCCATCAGTAGCGGATTGAACACTGAAGCTTTCTTT
TRBJ2-7 TRBV11-2 . . CASSLVGLTYEQYF TGTGCCAGCAGCTTAGTAGGACTTACCTACGAGCAGTACTTC
TRBJ2-3 TRBV4-3 . . CASSLDAGSTDTQYF TGCGCCAGCAGCTTGGATGCGGGTAGCACAGATACGCAGTATTTT
TRBJ1-1 TRBV9 . . CASSPGARDDEQFF TGTGCCAGCAGTCCCGGTGCGCGGGACGATGAGCAGTTCTTT
TRBJ2-1 TRBV7-9 . TRBD1 CASSLGTGPFYFF TGTGCCAGCAGCCTGGGGACAGGGCCGTTCTATTTCTTC
TRBJ2-5 TRBV7-3 many TRBD2 CASSFASGGAGTQYF TGTGCCAGCAGCTTTGCTAGCGGGGGGGCCGGGACCCAGTACTTC
TRBJ2-7 TRBV7-2 . . CASSLDPGERALHYF TGTGCCAGCAGCTTAGACCCAGGGGAAAGGGCCCTCCACTACTTC
TRBJ1-2 TRBV4-1 many TRBD1 CASSQAGTGGFYGYTF TGCGCCAGCAGCCAAGCAGGGACAGGGGGTTTCTATGGCTACACCTTC
TRBJ2-5 TRBV2 . . CASSEARREGLQDFGYF TGTGCCAGCAGTGAAGCACGCAGGGAAGGTCTACAAGACTTCGGTTACTTC
TRBJ2-3 TRBV6-1 . TRBD1 CASCDRGRGFGEQYF TGTGCCAGCTGTGACAGGGGGCGAGGGTTTGGTGAGCAGTATTTT
TRBJ1-4 TRBV19 . TRBD1 CASSWSGGNEKLFF TGTGCCAGTAGCTGGTCAGGGGGCAATGAAAAACTGTTTTTT
TRBJ2-1 TRBV29-1 . TRBD1 CSARQGGEQFF TGCAGCGCCAGACAGGGCGGTGAGCAGTTCTTC
TRBJ2-7 TRBV7-2 . . CASSAGPCEQYF TGTGCCAGCAGTGCCGGGCCGTGCGAGCAGTACTTC
TRBJ2-1 TRBV19 . TRBD2 CASSLERTSGGAYGQFF TGTGCCAGCAGCTTGGAGAGGACTAGCGGGGGGGCCTATGGGCAGTTCTTC
TRBJ1-2 TRBV20-1 . . CSARRLADPCYTF TGCAGTGCTAGGCGACTAGCGGACCCCTGCTACACCTTC
TRBJ2-7 TRBV11-1 . TRBD1 CASSLGQGSGEQYF TGTGCCAGCAGCCTCGGACAGGGGAGTGGCGAGCAGTACTTC
TRBJ2-6 TRBV30 . . CAWSVPGQWSSGANVLTF TGTGCCTGGAGTGTTCCCGGACAGTGGAGCTCTGGGGCCAACGTCCTGACTTTC
TRBJ1-2 TRBV11-3 . TRBD1 CASSPGCAGGWGYTF TGTGCCAGCAGCCCAGGATGCGCAGGGGGTTGGGGCTACACCTTC
TRBJ1-6 TRBV14 many . CASSQDETGSSPLHF TGTGCCAGCAGCCAAGATGAGACAGGCAGTTCACCCCTCCACTTT
TRBJ1-1 TRBV20-1 . . CSARLVSADTEAFF TGCAGTGCCAGACTCGTAAGTGCGGACACTGAAGCTTTCTTT
TRBJ1-2 TRBV15 . TRBD1 CATSSLQGEGYTF TGTGCCACCAGCAGCTTACAGGGGGAGGGCTACACCTTC
TRBJ1-3 TRBV20-1 many . CSAISGNTIYF TGCAGTGCCATATCTGGAAACACCATATATTTT
TRBJ1-5 TRBV6-1 many TRBD1 CASSEDYRGNQPQHF TGTGCCAGCAGTGAGGATTACAGGGGAAATCAGCCCCAGCATTTT
TRBJ1-1 TRBV20-1 many TRBD1 CSATRQGGHTEAFF TGCAGTGCTACAAGACAGGGTGGGCACACTGAAGCTTTCTTT
TRBJ2-2 TRBV6-5 . . CASSGTRVGGELFF TGTGCCAGCAGTGGAACTAGGGTTGGCGGGGAGCTGTTTTTT
TRBJ2-5 TRBV18 many . CASSPGTQETQYF TGTGCCAGCAGCCCGGGGACACAAGAGACCCAGTACTTC
TRBJ1-6 TRBV20-1 . . CSARYAWGGSPLHF TGCAGTGCGCGGTACGCTTGGGGCGGTTCACCCCTCCACTTT
TRBJ1-2 TRBV29-1 many TRBD1 CSVDSRGLSYGYTF TGCAGCGTGGATTCTAGGGGGCTGAGCTATGGCTACACCTTC
TRBJ2-3 TRBV2 many . CASSAQGTDTQYF TGTGCCAGCAGCGCACAGGGCACAGATACGCAGTATTTT
TRBJ2-3 TRBV9 once TRBD2 CASSDGGRGNGDSQYF TGTGCCAGCAGCGACGGGGGGAGAGGAAATGGGGATTCGCAGTATTTT
TRBJ2-1 TRBV7-2 many TRBD2 CASSLVGTNTYNEQFF TGTGCCAGCAGCTTAGTCGGGACTAATACCTACAATGAGCAGTTCTTC
TRBJ2-3 TRBV11-2 . . CASSLDPGDTQYF TGTGCCAGCAGCTTAGATCCGGGGGATACGCAGTATTTT
TRBJ1-5 TRBV3-1 . TRBD1 CASSRDSSSAQHF TGTGCCAGCAGCCGGGACAGCTCTTCGGCCCAGCATTTT
TRBJ2-5 TRBV4-1 many TRBD1 CASSQVPPGTGLETQYF TGCGCCAGCAGCCAAGTACCCCCCGGGACAGGGCTCGAGACCCAGTACTTC
TRBJ1-5 TRBV11-1 . . CASAPGAESNQPQHF TGTGCCAGCGCCCCAGGAGCAGAAAGTAATCAGCCCCAGCATTTT